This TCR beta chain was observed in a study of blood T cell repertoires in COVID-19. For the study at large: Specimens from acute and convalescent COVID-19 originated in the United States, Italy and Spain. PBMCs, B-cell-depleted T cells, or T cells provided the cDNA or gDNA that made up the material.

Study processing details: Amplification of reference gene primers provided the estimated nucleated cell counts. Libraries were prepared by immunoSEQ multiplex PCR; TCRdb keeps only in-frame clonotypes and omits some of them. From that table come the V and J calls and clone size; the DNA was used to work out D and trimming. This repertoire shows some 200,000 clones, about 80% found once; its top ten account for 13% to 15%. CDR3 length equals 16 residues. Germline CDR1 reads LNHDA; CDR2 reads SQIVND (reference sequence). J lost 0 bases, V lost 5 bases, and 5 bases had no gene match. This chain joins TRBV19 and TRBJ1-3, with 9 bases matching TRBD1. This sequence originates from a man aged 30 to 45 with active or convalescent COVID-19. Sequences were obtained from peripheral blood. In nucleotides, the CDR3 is TGTGCCAGTAGTTCTACAGGGGGCAGCTCTGGAAACACCATATATTTT. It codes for CASSSTGGSSGNTIYF.